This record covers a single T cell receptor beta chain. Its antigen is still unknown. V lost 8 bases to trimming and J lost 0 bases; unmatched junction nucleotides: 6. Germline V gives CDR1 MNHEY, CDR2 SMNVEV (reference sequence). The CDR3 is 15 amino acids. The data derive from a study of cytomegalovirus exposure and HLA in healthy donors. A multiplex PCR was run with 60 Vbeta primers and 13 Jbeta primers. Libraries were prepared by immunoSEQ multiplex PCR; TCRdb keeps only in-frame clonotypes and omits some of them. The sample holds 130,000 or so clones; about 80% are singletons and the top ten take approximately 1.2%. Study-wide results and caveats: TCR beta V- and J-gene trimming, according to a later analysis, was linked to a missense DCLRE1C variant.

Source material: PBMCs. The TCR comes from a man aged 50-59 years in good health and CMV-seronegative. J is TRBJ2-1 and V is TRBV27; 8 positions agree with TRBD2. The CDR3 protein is CASAREGLSYNEQFF. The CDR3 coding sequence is TGTGCCAGCGCTCGGGAGGGCCTCTCCTACAATGAGCAGTTCTTC.